Listed here is a single T cell receptor (beta chain). No cognate antigen has been identified for it. There are no base qualities to consult, and no much larger clone falls within one base. The sample originates from a study of response to subunit inactivated influenza vaccine (dated by TCRdb to 2016 to 2019). Regarding the complete study: The study used deep quantitative T cell receptor repertoire profiling to track responses to a trivalent subunit inactivated influenza vaccine. Findings and caveats that apply to the study as a whole: According to the authors, only a limited number of new T cells may be recruited by each seasonal influenza vaccination.

The protocol used for the library was RT-PCR. Instrument on record: Illumina HiSeq 2500. TCRdb trimmed the raw reads at Q25, called clones with MiXCR and kept productive beta chains. Rows merge per CDR3 protein into single entries with the most common DNA and genes. This sample gives roughly 570,000 distinct CDR3 sequences in total; 10% to 15% of them show up just once. Jointly, the top ten make up around 13% of the sample. The germline V gene (reference sequence) gives CDR1 as GTSNPN and CDR2 as SVGIG. Counted from cysteine to phenylalanine, this CDR3 has 15 amino acids. The sequence is cut down to CDR3 DNA, 45 bases in frame from base 1. Between the V and J ends, shortened by 7 bases and 0 bases respectively, the junction contains 16 bases. This specimen's time point label, interpreted: approximately 45 days after influenza vaccine administration.

The source of this sequence is a man aged 50-59 years who received an inactivated influenza vaccine. Donor details come from another sample of the same person, matched by shared clones. Sequences were derived from PBMCs from blood, sampled 40 to 50 days after vaccination. In this chain, TRBV30 is recombined with TRBJ1-3, and perhaps TRBD1 as D gene, on 5 matching bases. The CDR3 sequence is CASLGEGVSGNTIYF. The DNA sequence is given as TGTGCCTCACTAGGGGAAGGGGTCTCTGGAAACACCATATATTTT.